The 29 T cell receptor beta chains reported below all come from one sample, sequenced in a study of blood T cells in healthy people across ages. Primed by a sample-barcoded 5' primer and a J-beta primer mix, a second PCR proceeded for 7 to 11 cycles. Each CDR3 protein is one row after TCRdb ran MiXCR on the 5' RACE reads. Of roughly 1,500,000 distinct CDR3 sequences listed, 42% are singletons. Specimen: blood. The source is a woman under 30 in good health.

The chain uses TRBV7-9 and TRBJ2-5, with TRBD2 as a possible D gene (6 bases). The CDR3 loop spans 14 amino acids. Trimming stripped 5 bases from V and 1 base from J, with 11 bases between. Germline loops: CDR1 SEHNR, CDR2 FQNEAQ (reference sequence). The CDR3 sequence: CASSIWEVQETQYF. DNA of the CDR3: TGTGCCAGCAGCATCTGGGAGGTCCAAGAGACCCAGTACTTC.

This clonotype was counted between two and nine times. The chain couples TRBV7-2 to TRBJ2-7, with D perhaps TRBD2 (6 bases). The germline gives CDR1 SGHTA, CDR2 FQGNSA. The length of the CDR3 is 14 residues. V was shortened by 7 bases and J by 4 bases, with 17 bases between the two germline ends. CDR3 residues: CASTLGRGQYEQYF. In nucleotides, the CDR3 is TGTGCCAGCACCCTGGGGCGGGGTCAGTACGAGCAGTACTTC.

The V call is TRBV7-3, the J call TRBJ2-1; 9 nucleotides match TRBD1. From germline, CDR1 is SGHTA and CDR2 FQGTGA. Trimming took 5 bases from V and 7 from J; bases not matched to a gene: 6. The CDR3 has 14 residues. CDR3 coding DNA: TGTGCCAGCAGCGTAGGGACAGGGACGAATGAGCAGTTCTTC. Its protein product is CASSVGTGTNEQFF. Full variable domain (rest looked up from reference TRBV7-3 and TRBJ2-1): GAGVSQTPSNKVTEKGKYVELRCDPISGHTALYWYRQSLGQGPEFLIYFQGTGAADDSGLPNDRFFAVRPEGSVSTLKIQRTERGDSAVYLCASSVGTGTNEQFFGPGTRLTVL.

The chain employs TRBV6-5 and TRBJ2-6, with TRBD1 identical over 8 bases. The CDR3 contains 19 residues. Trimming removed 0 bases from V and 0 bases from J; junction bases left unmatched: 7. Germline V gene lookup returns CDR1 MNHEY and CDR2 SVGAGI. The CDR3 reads CASSYSIRQGSSGANVLTF. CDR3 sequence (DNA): TGTGCCAGCAGTTACTCTATTCGACAGGGGAGCTCTGGGGCCAACGTCCTGACTTTC.

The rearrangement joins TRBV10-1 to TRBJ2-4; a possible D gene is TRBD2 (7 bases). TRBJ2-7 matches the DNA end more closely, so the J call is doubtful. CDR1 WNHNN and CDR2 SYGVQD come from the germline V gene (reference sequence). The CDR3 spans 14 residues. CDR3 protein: CASCPGGACYEQYF. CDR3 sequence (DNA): TGCGCCAGCTGCCCGGGGGGCGCATGTTACGAGCAGTACTTC.

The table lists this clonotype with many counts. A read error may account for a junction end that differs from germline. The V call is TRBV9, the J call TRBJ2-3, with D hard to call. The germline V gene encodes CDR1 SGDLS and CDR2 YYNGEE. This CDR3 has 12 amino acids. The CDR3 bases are TGTGCCAGCAGTGTAGTCCCAGATACGCAGTATTTT. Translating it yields CASSVVPDTQYF.

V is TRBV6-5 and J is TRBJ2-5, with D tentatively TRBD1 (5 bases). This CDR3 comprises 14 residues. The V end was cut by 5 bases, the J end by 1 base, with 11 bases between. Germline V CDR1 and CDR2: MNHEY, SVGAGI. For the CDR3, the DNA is TGTGCCAGCAGTAACAGACAGCTCCAAGAGACCCAGTACTTC. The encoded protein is CASSNRQLQETQYF.

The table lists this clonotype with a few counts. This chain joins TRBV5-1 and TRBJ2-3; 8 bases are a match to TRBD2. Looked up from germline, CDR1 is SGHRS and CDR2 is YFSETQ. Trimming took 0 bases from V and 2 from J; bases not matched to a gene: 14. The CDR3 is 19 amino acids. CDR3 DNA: TGCGCCAGCAGCTTGGCCAAGACGTCTAGCGGGTCGCCCACAGATACGCAGTATTTT. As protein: CASSLAKTSSGSPTDTQYF.

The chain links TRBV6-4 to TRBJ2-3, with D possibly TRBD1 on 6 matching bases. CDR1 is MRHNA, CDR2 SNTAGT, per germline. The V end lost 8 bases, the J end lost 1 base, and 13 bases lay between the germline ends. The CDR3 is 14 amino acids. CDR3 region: CASAEGGGTDTQYF. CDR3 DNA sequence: TGTGCCAGCGCCGAAGGGGGAGGCACAGATACGCAGTATTTT.

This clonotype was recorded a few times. In nucleotides, the CDR3 is TGCGCCAGCAGCTTGCGGCCTGGGGGCGCTGGGGCCAACGTCCTGACTTTC. Residues: CASSLRPGGAGANVLTF. This rearrangement joins TRBV5-1 to TRBJ2-6; possibly TRBD1 for D (6 bases). Deletions cut 1 base from V and 2 bases from J, with 13 bases between. The CDR3 is 17 amino acids. Germline CDR1 and CDR2: SGHRS and YFSETQ.

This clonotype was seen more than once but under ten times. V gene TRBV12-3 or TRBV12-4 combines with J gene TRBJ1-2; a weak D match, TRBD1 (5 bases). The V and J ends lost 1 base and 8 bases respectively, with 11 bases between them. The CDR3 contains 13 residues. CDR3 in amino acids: CASSLVYRGGYTF. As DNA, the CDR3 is TGTGCCAGCAGTTTAGTGTATAGGGGCGGCTACACCTTC.

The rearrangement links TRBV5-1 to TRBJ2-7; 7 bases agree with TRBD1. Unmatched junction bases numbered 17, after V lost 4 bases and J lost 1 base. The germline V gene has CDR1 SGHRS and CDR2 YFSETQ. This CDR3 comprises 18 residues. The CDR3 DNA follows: TGCGCCAGCAGCCGACAAACTCACACAGGGGACAATTCCTACGAGCAGTACTTC. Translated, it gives CASSRQTHTGDNSYEQYF.

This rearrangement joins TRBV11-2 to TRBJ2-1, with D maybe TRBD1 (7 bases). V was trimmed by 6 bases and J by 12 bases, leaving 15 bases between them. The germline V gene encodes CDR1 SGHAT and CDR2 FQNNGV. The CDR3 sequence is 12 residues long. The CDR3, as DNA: TGTGCCAGCAGATCTAGACAGGGAGGGCAGTTCTTC. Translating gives CASRSRQGGQFF.

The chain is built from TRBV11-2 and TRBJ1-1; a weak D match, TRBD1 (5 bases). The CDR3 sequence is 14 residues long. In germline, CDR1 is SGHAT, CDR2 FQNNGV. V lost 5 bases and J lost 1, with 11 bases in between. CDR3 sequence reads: CASSAAQGNTEAFF. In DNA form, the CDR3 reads TGTGCCAGCAGCGCGGCTCAGGGGAACACTGAAGCTTTCTTT.

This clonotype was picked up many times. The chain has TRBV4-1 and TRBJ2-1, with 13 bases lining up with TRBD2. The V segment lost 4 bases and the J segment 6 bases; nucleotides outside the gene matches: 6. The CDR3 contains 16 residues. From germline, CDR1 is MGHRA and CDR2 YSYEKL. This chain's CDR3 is CASSRGGLAGPNEQFF. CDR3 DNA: TGCGCCAGCAGCCGGGGGGGACTAGCGGGACCCAATGAGCAGTTCTTC.

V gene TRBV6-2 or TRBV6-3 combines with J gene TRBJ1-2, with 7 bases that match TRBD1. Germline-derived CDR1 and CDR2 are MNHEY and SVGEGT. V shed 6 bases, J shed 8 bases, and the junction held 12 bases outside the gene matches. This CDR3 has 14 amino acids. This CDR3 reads CASSTTGVITGYTF. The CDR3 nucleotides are TGTGCCAGCAGCACCACAGGGGTTATCACGGGCTACACCTTC.

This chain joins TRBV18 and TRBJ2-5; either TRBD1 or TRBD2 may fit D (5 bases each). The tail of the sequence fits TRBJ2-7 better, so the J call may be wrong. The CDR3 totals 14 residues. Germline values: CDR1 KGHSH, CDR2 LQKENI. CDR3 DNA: TGTGCCAGCTCACCACCCGGGGCGAGATACGAGCAGTACTTC. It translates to CASSPPGARYEQYF.

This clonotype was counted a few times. The CDR3 here is CASSESGTAIYEQYF. CDR3 sequence (DNA): TGTGCCAGCAGTGAATCCGGGACAGCAATTTACGAGCAGTACTTC. The chain is built from TRBV6-1 and TRBJ2-7; 7 bases line up with TRBD1. In germline, CDR1 is MNHNS, CDR2 SASEGT. Trimming took 2 bases from V and 4 from J; bases not matched to a gene: 8. This CDR3 contains 15 residues.

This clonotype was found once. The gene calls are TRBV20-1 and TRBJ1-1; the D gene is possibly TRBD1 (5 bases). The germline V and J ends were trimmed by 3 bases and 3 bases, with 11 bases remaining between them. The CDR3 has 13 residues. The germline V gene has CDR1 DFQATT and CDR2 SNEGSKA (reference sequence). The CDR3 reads CSARAAGHTEAFF. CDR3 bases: TGCAGTGCTAGGGCGGCGGGGCACACTGAAGCTTTCTTT.

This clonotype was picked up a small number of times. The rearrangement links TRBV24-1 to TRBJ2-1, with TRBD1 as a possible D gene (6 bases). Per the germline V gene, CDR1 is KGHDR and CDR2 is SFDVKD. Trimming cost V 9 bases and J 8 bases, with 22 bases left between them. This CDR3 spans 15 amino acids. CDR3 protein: CATATIGTQEHEQFF. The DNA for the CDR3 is TGTGCCACCGCAACCATAGGGACACAGGAACATGAGCAGTTCTTC.

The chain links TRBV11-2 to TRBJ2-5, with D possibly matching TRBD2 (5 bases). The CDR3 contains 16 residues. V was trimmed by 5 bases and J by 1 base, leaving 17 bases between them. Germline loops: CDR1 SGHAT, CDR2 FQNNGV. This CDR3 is CASSPQAAGFQETQYF. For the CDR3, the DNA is TGTGCCAGCAGCCCCCAGGCCGCGGGTTTCCAAGAGACCCAGTACTTC.

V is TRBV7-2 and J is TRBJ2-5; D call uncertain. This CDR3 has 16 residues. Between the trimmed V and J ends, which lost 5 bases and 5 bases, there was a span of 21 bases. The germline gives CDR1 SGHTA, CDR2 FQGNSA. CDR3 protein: CASSRERVGSWETQYF. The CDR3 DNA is TGTGCCAGCAGCCGCGAACGTGTAGGGTCGTGGGAGACCCAGTACTTC.

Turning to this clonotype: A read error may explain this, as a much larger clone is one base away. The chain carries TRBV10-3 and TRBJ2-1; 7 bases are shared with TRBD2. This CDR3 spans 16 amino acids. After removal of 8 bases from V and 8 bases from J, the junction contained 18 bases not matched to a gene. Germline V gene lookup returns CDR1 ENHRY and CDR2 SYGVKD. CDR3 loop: CAIRRSTGGSGDEQFF. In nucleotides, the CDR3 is TGTGCCATCCGGAGATCGACTGGCGGGAGTGGCGATGAGCAGTTCTTC.

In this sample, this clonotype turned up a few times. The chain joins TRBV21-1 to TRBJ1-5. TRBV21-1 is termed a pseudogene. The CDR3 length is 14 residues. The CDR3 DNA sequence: TGTGCCAGCAGCAGCCTGGATAGCAATCAGCCCCAGCATTTT. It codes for CASSSLDSNQPQHF.

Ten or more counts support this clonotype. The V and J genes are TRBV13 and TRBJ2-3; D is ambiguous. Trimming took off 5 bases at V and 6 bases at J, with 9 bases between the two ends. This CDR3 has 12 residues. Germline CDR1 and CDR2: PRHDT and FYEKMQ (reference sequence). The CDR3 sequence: CASSPPWDTQYF. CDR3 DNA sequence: TGTGCCAGCAGCCCCCCGTGGGATACGCAGTATTTT.

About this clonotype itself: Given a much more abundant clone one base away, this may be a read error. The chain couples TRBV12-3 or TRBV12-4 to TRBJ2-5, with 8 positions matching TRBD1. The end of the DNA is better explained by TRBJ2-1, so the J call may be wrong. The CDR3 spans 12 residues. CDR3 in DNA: TGTGCCAGCAGTGACAGGGGTGAGACCCAGTTCTTC. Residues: CASSDRGETQFF.

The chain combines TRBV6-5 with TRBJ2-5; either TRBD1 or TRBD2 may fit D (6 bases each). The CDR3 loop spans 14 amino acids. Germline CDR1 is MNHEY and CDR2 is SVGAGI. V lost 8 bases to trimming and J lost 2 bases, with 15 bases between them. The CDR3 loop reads CASQPTGRQETQYF. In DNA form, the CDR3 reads TGTGCCAGCCAGCCTACAGGGAGGCAAGAGACCCAGTACTTC.

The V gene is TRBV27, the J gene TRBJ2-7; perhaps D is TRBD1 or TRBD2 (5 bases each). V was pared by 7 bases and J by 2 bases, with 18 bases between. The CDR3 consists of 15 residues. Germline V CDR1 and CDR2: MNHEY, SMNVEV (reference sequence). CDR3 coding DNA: TGTGCCAGCAAGCCCTCCCAGCGGACAACCTACGAGCAGTACTTC. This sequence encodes CASKPSQRTTYEQYF.

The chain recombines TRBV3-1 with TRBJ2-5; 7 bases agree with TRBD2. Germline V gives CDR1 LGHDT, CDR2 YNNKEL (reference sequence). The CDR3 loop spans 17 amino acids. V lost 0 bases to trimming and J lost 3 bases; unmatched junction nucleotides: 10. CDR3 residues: CASSQDTGERGEETQYF. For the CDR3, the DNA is TGTGCCAGCAGCCAAGATACGGGGGAGCGGGGCGAAGAGACCCAGTACTTC.